This entry concerns a single T cell receptor (beta chain). Antigen unknown. Some clones are missing from TCRdb's copy, which holds only in-frame ones; the method was immunoSEQ multiplex PCR. Of over 950,000 clones in the sample, 70% to 85% were seen once. A split of CD4+ cells into CD45RA+ naive and CD45RA-negative memory subsets was performed. The sample is drawn from a study of shared clonotypes between healthy human individuals. Turning to the study itself: Donors, aged 18 to 49, were a couple of women and three men. A donor's plate count was three for CD4 naive and three for CD4 memory; CD8 naive had two and CD8 memory one. Study outcomes and limitations: Across subsets, estimated richness was generally greater for naive than for memory populations.

The sample consisted of memory CD4+ T cells from PBMCs. Subset meaning: CD45RA-negative fraction. The source is a man younger than 35 in good health. Some clones in this sample may be carry-over from other donors' samples.

The CDR3 loop is CASSLRPVGTGGPGELFF. The CDR3 bases are TGCGCCAGCAGCTTGCGTCCGGTAGGGACAGGGGGTCCCGGGGAGCTGTTTTTT. The J gene is TRBJ2-2, the V gene TRBV5-1; 11 nucleotides line up with TRBD1. There are 18 residues in the CDR3. CDR1 is SGHRS, CDR2 YFSETQ, per germline. V was clipped by 1 base and J by 6 bases; unmatched bases: 11.